Listed here are 6 T cell receptor beta chains from one sample, sequenced in a study of shared clonotypes between healthy human individuals. The repertoire was sequenced with immunoSEQ multiplex PCR; TCRdb's copy has only in-frame clones and lacks some. The data show some 2 million clones, with approximately 94% seen just once and around 1.1% held by the top ten. CD45RO-negative, CCR7-positively selected cells formed the naive CD8 fraction, excluding terminally differentiated effector memory CD45RA+ cells. Input material: naive CD8+ T cells sorted from blood. The receptors originated from a man aged 18 to 30 in good health.

As concerns this clone: Other DNA variants within this sample encode the same CDR3. V usage is TRBV4-1 and J usage is TRBJ2-7; D is possibly TRBD1 or TRBD2 (5 bases each). Trimming took 0 bases from V and 2 from J, leaving 11 bases between them. This CDR3 has 15 residues. In germline, CDR1 is MGHRA, CDR2 YSYEKL. As DNA, the CDR3 is TGCGCCAGCAGCCAAGAAGGGCAGGGAGCCTACGAGCAGTACTTC. Its protein is CASSQEGQGAYEQYF.

This rearrangement joins TRBV6-5 to TRBJ2-3, with a possible D match to TRBD2 (6 bases). V dropped 0 bases and J dropped 2 bases, with 12 bases sitting between them. Germline CDR1 and CDR2: MNHEY and SVGAGI. The CDR3 runs 16 residues. In DNA, the CDR3 is TGTGCCAGCAGTTACTCCTCGACTAGGTACACAGATACGCAGTATTTT. Translating it yields CASSYSSTRYTDTQYF.

The V and J genes are TRBV5-4 and TRBJ2-7; the D call may be TRBD1 or TRBD2 (5 bases each). The germline gives CDR1 SGHNT, CDR2 YYREEE (reference sequence). This CDR3 is 14 amino acids long. Trimming cost V 2 bases and J 3 bases, with 12 bases left between them. CDR3 sequence: CASSFWGNNYEQYF. The DNA of the CDR3 is TGTGCCAGCAGCTTTTGGGGGAACAACTACGAGCAGTACTTC.

The V gene is TRBV7-9, the J gene TRBJ1-2; a possible D gene is TRBD1 (6 bases). Germline values: CDR1 SEHNR, CDR2 FQNEAQ (reference sequence). Trimming removed 5 bases at V and 8 bases at J, with 18 bases between. The CDR3 extends over 14 amino acids. The CDR3 is CASSPLGGREGYTF. The CDR3 DNA reads TGTGCCAGCAGCCCCCTCGGGGGGCGCGAGGGCTACACCTTC.

J is TRBJ1-2 and V is TRBV6-1, with TRBD1 identical over 9 bases. The CDR3 is 13 amino acids. The V gene end was trimmed by 6 bases and the J gene end by 5 bases; junction bases not matched to a gene: 4. Looked up from germline, CDR1 is MNHNS and CDR2 is SASEGT. The CDR3 DNA is TGTGCCAGCAGCGCCGGGACAGGGTATGGCTACACCTTC. It codes for CASSAGTGYGYTF.

This clone was observed a single time. The V gene is TRBV15, the J gene TRBJ2-4; D is perhaps TRBD1 (6 bases). This CDR3 comprises 16 residues. The germline CDR1 and CDR2 sequences are LNHNV and YYDKDF (reference sequence). The V end was cut by 0 bases, the J end by 4 bases, with 13 bases between. The CDR3: CATSRDGEGVKNIQYF. The CDR3 DNA reads as TGTGCCACCAGCAGAGATGGAGAGGGGGTAAAAAACATTCAGTACTTC.